This T cell receptor beta chain originates from a study of blood T cell repertoires in COVID-19. At the level of the study: Acute-phase and convalescent COVID-19 samples originated in the United States, Italy and Spain. The cDNA or gDNA used as material had been derived from T cells, B-cell-depleted T cells, or PBMCs.

Original analysis: From reference gene primer amplification, estimates of nucleated cell counts were derived. Profiled with immunoSEQ multiplex PCR; TCRdb holds only in-frame clones, not every one. V and J calls and clone size come straight from that table; D and trimming were deduced from the DNA. The sample carries around 160,000 clones, roughly 84% recorded once. In assigning cohorts, the study relied on participant-reported clinical history. The CDR3 sequence is 16 residues long. V lost 0 bases to trimming and J lost 4 bases, with 14 bases between them. Germline CDR1 is LNHNV and CDR2 is YYDKDF (reference sequence).

Sequenced input: PBMCs or T cells enriched from blood (not recorded which). This receptor was obtained from a woman in her 50s who had been exposed to COVID-19. The chain employs TRBV15 and TRBJ2-3; D perhaps matches TRBD2 (6 bases). The CDR3 reads CATSRDWRGRADTQYF. The CDR3 DNA follows: TGTGCCACCAGCAGAGATTGGAGGGGAAGGGCAGATACGCAGTATTTT.